Here is one T cell receptor (beta chain) with its context. The data belong to a study of cytotoxic CD8 clonotypes in ibrutinib-treated CLL. Produced via immunoSEQ multiplex PCR; TCRdb's table is partial and in-frame only. The sample contains tens of thousands of clones, roughly 80% of which appear only once. Per the germline V gene, CDR1 is MRHNA and CDR2 is SNTAGT. The CDR3 sequence is 15 residues long. Trimming at V came to 6 bases and at J to 0 bases, leaving 5 bases not matched to a gene. This chain joins TRBV6-4 and TRBJ2-3, with 8 nucleotides matching TRBD1. The sequence was collected from a human donor with chronic lymphocytic leukemia. Sequencing used PBMCs, obtained after 24 months of ibrutinib treatment. CDR3 sequence: CASRDRGSSTDTQYF. DNA for the CDR3: TGTGCCAGCAGAGACAGGGGATCTAGCACAGATACGCAGTATTTT.